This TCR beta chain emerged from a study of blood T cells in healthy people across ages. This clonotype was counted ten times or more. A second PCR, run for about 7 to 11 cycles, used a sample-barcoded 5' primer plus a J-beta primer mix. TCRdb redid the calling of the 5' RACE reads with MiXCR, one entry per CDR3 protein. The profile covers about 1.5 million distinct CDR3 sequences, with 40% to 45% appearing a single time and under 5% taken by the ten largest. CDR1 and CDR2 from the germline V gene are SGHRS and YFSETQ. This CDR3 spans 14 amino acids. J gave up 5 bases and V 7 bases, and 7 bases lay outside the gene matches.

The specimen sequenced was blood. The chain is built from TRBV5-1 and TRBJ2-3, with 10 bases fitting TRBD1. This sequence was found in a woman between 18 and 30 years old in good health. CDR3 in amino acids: CASWDRGMRDTQYF. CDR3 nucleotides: TGCGCCAGCTGGGACAGGGGAATGAGAGATACGCAGTATTTT.